Below, 28 T cell receptor beta chains from the same sample are listed, as sequenced in a study of cytomegalovirus exposure and HLA in healthy donors. Vbeta (60) and Jbeta (13) primers were used in the PCR. Clones were sequenced by immunoSEQ multiplex PCR, and TCRdb holds only the in-frame ones, with some missing. The top ten hold approximately 2% of the sample, which has some 180,000 clones, 80% seen once. Sequencing used PBMCs. These receptor sequences come from a woman in her 30s in good health and CMV-seronegative.

The gene calls are TRBV19 and TRBJ2-5; 12 nucleotides align to TRBD2. V dropped 3 bases and J dropped 2; count of bases not matched to a gene: 1. Per germline, CDR1 LNHDA and CDR2 SQIVND (reference sequence). This CDR3 has 15 residues. In nucleotides, the CDR3 is TGTGCCAGTAGTATGCTAGCGGGGGGGCAAGAGACCCAGTACTTC. It specifies CASSMLAGGQETQYF.

The CDR3 region is CASSGDRGYEQYF. The CDR3 nucleotides are TGTGCCAGCTCAGGGGACAGGGGATACGAGCAGTACTTC. The J gene is TRBJ2-7, the V gene TRBV18; 10 nucleotides line up with TRBD1. There are 13 residues in the CDR3. The junction had 2 bases not matched to a gene; V was cut back by 5 bases and J by 4 bases. CDR1 is KGHSH, CDR2 LQKENI, per germline.

The CDR3 here is CASSYSVGQKSYEQYF. The CDR3, as DNA: TGTGCCAGCAGTTACTCGGTGGGACAGAAATCCTACGAGCAGTACTTC. The chain carries TRBV6-5 and TRBJ2-7, with 7 bases lining up with TRBD1. The germline gives CDR1 MNHEY, CDR2 SVGAGI. Trimming took 0 bases from V and 1 from J; bases not matched to a gene: 6. The CDR3 totals 16 residues.

This chain uses TRBV25-1 with TRBJ2-3; D is undetermined. Trimming pared 5 bases from V and 6 bases from J, leaving 9 bases between. In germline, CDR1 is MGHDK, CDR2 SYGVNS. This CDR3 spans 12 amino acids. The CDR3 region has the DNA TGTGCCAGCAGTCCCCACCGGGATACGCAGTATTTT. Its protein is CASSPHRDTQYF.

The chain employs TRBV5-1 and TRBJ1-1; perhaps TRBD1 as D (6 bases). The CDR3 sequence is 15 residues long. V lost 0 bases and J lost 7, with 16 bases in between. Germline V gene lookup returns CDR1 SGHRS and CDR2 YFSETQ. DNA for the CDR3: TGCGCCAGCAGCTTGGATTTGGCAGGGGCTGGTGAAGCTTTCTTT. Translated: CASSLDLAGAGEAFF.

The chain links TRBV12-5 to TRBJ2-2; 8 nucleotides line up with TRBD1. The CDR3 loop spans 17 amino acids. Trimming at V came to 4 bases and at J to 1 base, leaving 8 bases not matched to a gene. Germline V gene sequence: CDR1 LGHNT, CDR2 FRNRAP. CDR3 nucleotides: TGTGCTAGTGGTTACGGCGCCGGGACAGGGAACACCGGGGAGCTGTTTTTT. This encodes CASGYGAGTGNTGELFF.

The chain is built from TRBV9 and TRBJ2-7; a possible D gene is TRBD2 (7 bases). Trimming took off 0 bases at V and 3 bases at J, with 13 bases between the two ends. CDR3 length equals 15 residues. In germline, CDR1 is SGDLS, CDR2 YYNGEE. The CDR3 sequence: CASSVAGEGYYEQYF. DNA of the CDR3: TGTGCCAGCAGCGTAGCAGGGGAGGGCTACTACGAGCAGTACTTC. Filled out from reference TRBV9 and TRBJ2-7, the complete variable domain reads DSGVTQTPKHLITATGQRVTLRCSPRSGDLSVYWYQQSLDQGLQFLIQYYNGEERAKGNILERFSAQQFPDLHSELNLSSLELGDSALYFCASSVAGEGYYEQYFGPGTRLTVT.

This clone was detected once. This chain connects TRBV4-1 to TRBJ1-2, with D possibly TRBD1 on 5 matching bases. V was shortened by 5 bases and J by 5 bases, with 18 bases between the two germline ends. The CDR3 is 15 residues long. Per the germline V gene, CDR1 is MGHRA and CDR2 is YSYEKL. The CDR3 loop reads CASSSPTEAVYGYTF. The CDR3 nucleotides are TGCGCCAGCAGCTCCCCGACAGAGGCGGTTTATGGCTACACCTTC.

This clone was seen a few times. Within the sample, other DNA sequences also encode this same CDR3. The CDR3 reads CASSVGTATNEKLFF. The CDR3 DNA follows: TGTGCCAGCAGCGTAGGGACTGCAACTAATGAAAAACTGTTTTTT. The chain couples TRBV9 to TRBJ1-4, with unresolved D. V lost 0 bases and J lost 0, with 6 bases in between. The CDR3 is 15 residues long. CDR1 SGDLS and CDR2 YYNGEE come from the germline V gene.

This chain joins TRBV6-4 and TRBJ2-7, with 11 bases aligning to TRBD1. The germline CDR1 and CDR2 sequences are MRHNA and SNTAGT. This CDR3 is 15 amino acids long. J lost 5 bases, V lost 6 bases, and 9 bases had no gene match. CDR3 amino acids: CASSVPGQGEHEQYF. The DNA of the CDR3 is TGTGCCAGCAGCGTTCCGGGACAGGGGGAACACGAGCAGTACTTC.

The chain carries TRBV2 and TRBJ2-5; D might be TRBD2 (5 bases). The V and J ends lost 4 bases and 5 bases respectively, with 14 bases between them. The CDR3 length is 14 residues. The V gene's germline CDR1 is SNHLY and CDR2 FYNNEI. The CDR3, as DNA: TGTGCCAGCAGTGGGGCGCTCGGCGGGGAGACCCAGTACTTC. As protein: CASSGALGGETQYF. Looking up the rest from reference TRBV2 and TRBJ2-5 gives the full variable domain: EPEVTQTPSHQVTQMGQEVILRCVPISNHLYFYWYRQILGQKVEFLVSFYNNEISEKSEIFDDQFSVERPDGSNFTLKIRSTKLEDSAMYFCASSGALGGETQYFGPGTRLLVL.

The chain joins TRBV7-3 to TRBJ1-5, with no clear D. The CDR3 is made up of 14 amino acids. Trimming cost V 1 base and J 9 bases, with 13 bases left between them. Germline CDR1 and CDR2: SGHTA and FQGTGA. The chain's CDR3 is CASSLNLRGSPQHF. For the CDR3, the DNA is TGTGCCAGCAGCTTAAATCTACGGGGATCGCCCCAGCATTTT.

A few counts support this clone. This rearrangement joins TRBV5-4 to TRBJ1-4; the D gene is possibly TRBD1 (5 bases). V was pared by 3 bases and J by 6 bases, with 12 bases between. Germline assignment: CDR1 SGHNT and CDR2 YYREEE (reference sequence). The CDR3 length is 14 residues. CDR3 sequence reads: CASSSGGGDEKLFF. CDR3 nucleotides: TGTGCCAGCAGCTCCGGAGGAGGGGATGAAAAACTGTTTTTT.

This sequence joins TRBV9 and TRBJ2-5; 13 bases match TRBD2. V gave up 4 bases and J gave up 2 bases; unmatched junction bases: 11. The CDR3 covers 18 residues. CDR1 SGDLS and CDR2 YYNGEE come from the germline V gene. The CDR3 sequence: CASSPRLAGGPTQETQYF. The CDR3 coding sequence is TGTGCCAGCAGCCCCCGACTAGCGGGGGGCCCTACTCAAGAGACCCAGTACTTC. Variable domain in full (rest from reference TRBV9 and TRBJ2-5): DSGVTQTPKHLITATGQRVTLRCSPRSGDLSVYWYQQSLDQGLQFLIQYYNGEERAKGNILERFSAQQFPDLHSELNLSSLELGDSALYFCASSPRLAGGPTQETQYFGPGTRLLVL.

The chain joins TRBV5-8 to TRBJ1-5, with TRBD1 matching 7 bases. V shed 7 bases and J 3 bases; nucleotides not matched to a gene: 13. The CDR3 totals 16 residues. Germline lookup yields CDR1 SGHTS and CDR2 YDEGEE. The CDR3, as DNA: TGTGCCAGCCAACAGGGGACCCGGAATTTCAATCAGCCCCAGCATTTT. It specifies CASQQGTRNFNQPQHF.

The chain couples TRBV7-2 to TRBJ2-2; TRBD1 agrees at 8 bases. The CDR3 totals 14 residues. Unmatched junction bases numbered 4, after V lost 6 bases and J lost 4 bases. The germline V gene encodes CDR1 SGHTA and CDR2 FQGNSA. The CDR3, as DNA: TGTGCCAGCAGGTGGACAGGGAGCACCGGGGAGCTGTTTTTT. Translated: CASRWTGSTGELFF. Full variable domain (remainder filled in from reference TRBV7-2 and TRBJ2-2): GAGVSQSPSNKVTEKGKDVELRCDPISGHTALYWYRQSLGQGLEFLIYFQGNSAPDKSGLPSDRFSAERTGGSVSTLTIQRTQQEDSAVYLCASRWTGSTGELFFGEGSRLTVL.

J is TRBJ1-2 and V is TRBV6-5; 10 positions agree with TRBD1. CDR3 length: 13 residues. Losses at the gene ends were 6 bases for V and 6 bases for J; bases not matched to a gene: 4. Germline V gene sequence: CDR1 MNHEY, CDR2 SVGAGI. DNA of the CDR3: TGTGCCAGCAGGAGACAGGGGGCGGATGGCTACACCTTC. The encoded protein is CASRRQGADGYTF.

The rearrangement links TRBV5-1 to TRBJ2-7, with D perhaps matching TRBD2 (6 bases). Germline CDR1 reads SGHRS; CDR2 reads YFSETQ. The ends were cut back, 0 bases at V and 4 bases at J, with 11 bases in the middle. The length of the CDR3 is 14 residues. CDR3 sequence (DNA): TGCGCCAGCAGCTTGGTTGCGGGGTCTTACGAGCAGTACTTC. Residues: CASSLVAGSYEQYF.

The chain combines TRBV27 with TRBJ1-6, with D uncertain. The CDR3 runs 15 residues. Trimming cost V 5 bases and J 7 bases, with 15 bases left between them. Germline CDR1 reads MNHEY; CDR2 reads SMNVEV (reference sequence). In DNA, the CDR3 is TGTGCCAGCAGTCCATGGGAGGAGACCAATTCACCCCTCCACTTT. This encodes CASSPWEETNSPLHF.

V is TRBV7-3 and J is TRBJ2-2; TRBD1 aligns across 7 bases. V was clipped by 1 base and J by 6 bases; unmatched bases: 11. The CDR3 spans 17 residues. Germline CDR1 SGHTA, CDR2 FQGTGA. The CDR3 region is CASSLSPGGPNPGELFF. DNA for the CDR3: TGTGCCAGCAGCTTAAGCCCAGGGGGTCCCAACCCCGGGGAGCTGTTTTTT.

The chain is built from TRBV9 and TRBJ1-6; maybe TRBD1 (5 bases). This CDR3 is built from 12 residues. The germline V gene encodes CDR1 SGDLS and CDR2 YYNGEE. Trimming removed 2 bases at V and 10 bases at J, with 7 bases between. The CDR3 sequence is CASSVQGSPLHF. The DNA for the CDR3 is TGTGCCAGCAGCGTTCAGGGCTCACCCCTCCACTTT.

The chain uses TRBV10-3 and TRBJ2-5, with 11 positions matching TRBD2. The germline V gene encodes CDR1 ENHRY and CDR2 SYGVKD. The CDR3 sequence is 15 residues long. With 5 bases clipped from V and 2 bases from J, the junction kept 4 bases outside the gene matches. The CDR3 protein is CAISPTSGGQETQYF. The CDR3, as DNA: TGTGCCATCAGTCCTACTAGCGGGGGACAAGAGACCCAGTACTTC.

The CDR3 bases are TGTGCCAGCAGTGGTGGGGGGAGCCAGCATTTT. Translating it yields CASSGGGSQHF. The chain couples TRBV6-1 to TRBJ1-5; maybe TRBD1 (5 bases). Trimming left V 4 bases short and J 12 bases short, with 10 bases between. Per germline, CDR1 MNHNS and CDR2 SASEGT. The CDR3 extends over 11 amino acids.

In this sample, this clone turned up a few times. The chain carries TRBV28 and TRBJ1-5; TRBD1 aligns across 7 bases. The V segment lost 6 bases and the J segment 11 bases; nucleotides outside the gene matches: 7. The CDR3 spans 12 residues. Germline lookup yields CDR1 MDHEN and CDR2 SYDVKM. Here the CDR3 reads CASRYRQGSQHF. The CDR3 nucleotides are TGTGCCAGCAGATATAGACAGGGCTCCCAGCATTTT. The whole variable domain, remainder taken from reference TRBV28 and TRBJ1-5, is DVKVTQSSRYLVKRTGEKVFLECVQDMDHENMFWYRQDPGLGLRLIYFSYDVKMKEKGDIPEGYSVSREKKERFSLILESASTNQTSMYLCASRYRQGSQHFGDGTRLSIL.

The rearrangement uses TRBV30 and TRBJ2-5; 7 nucleotides agree with TRBD1. Germline CDR1 GTSNPN, CDR2 SVGIG (reference sequence). The CDR3 extends over 15 amino acids. V lost 0 bases and J lost 6; bases outside the gene matches: 10. This CDR3 reads CAWSVWGRGFQTQYF. For the CDR3, the DNA is TGTGCCTGGAGTGTATGGGGCAGGGGGTTTCAGACCCAGTACTTC.

The V call is TRBV29-1, the J call TRBJ2-1; TRBD1 agrees at 12 bases. J gave up 7 bases and V 3 bases, and 4 bases lay outside the gene matches. The CDR3 is 14 amino acids. The germline gives CDR1 SQVTM, CDR2 ANQGSEA. The CDR3 DNA follows: TGCAGCGTTGAGCGGGACAGGGGGCTGAATGAGCAGTTCTTC. This sequence encodes CSVERDRGLNEQFF.

The chain uses TRBV27 and TRBJ2-7, with 7 bases that match TRBD1. The CDR3 has 15 residues. Germline assignment: CDR1 MNHEY and CDR2 SMNVEV (reference sequence). V trimming: 7 bases; J trimming: 2 bases; junction bases outside the gene matches: 11. The CDR3 DNA reads TGTGCCAGCACAAGTTTAGGGGACAGAGCCTACGAGCAGTACTTC. Translation gives CASTSLGDRAYEQYF.

Points on this clone: The sample holds other DNA sequences that translate to the same CDR3. This sequence joins TRBV5-1 and TRBJ2-5; D is ambiguous. The germline V gene encodes CDR1 SGHRS and CDR2 YFSETQ. V lost 0 bases and J lost 4, with 4 bases in between. The CDR3 extends over 12 amino acids. In DNA, the CDR3 is TGCGCCAGCAGCTTGGCCCTAGAGACCCAGTACTTC. It encodes CASSLALETQYF.